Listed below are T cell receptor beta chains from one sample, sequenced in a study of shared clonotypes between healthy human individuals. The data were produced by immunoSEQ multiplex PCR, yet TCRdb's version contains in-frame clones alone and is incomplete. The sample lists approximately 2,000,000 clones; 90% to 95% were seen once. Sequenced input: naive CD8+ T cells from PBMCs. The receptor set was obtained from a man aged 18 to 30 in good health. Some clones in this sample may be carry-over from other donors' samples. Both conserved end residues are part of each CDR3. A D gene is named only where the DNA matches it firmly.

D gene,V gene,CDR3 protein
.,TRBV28,CASSLMSNSYEQYF
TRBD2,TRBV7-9,CASSLAGGPSMGTQYF
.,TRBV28,CASSYGVSGFYEQYF
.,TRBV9,CASSSGGGTDTQYF
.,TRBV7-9,CASSLRGNEQFF
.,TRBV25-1,CASSRRYATGNNYGYTF
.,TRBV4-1,CASSQVPSSYEQYF
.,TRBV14,CASSPTRNTEAFF
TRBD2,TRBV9,CASSVASSRLAGSEETQYF
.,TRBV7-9,CASSLAVGGEKLFF
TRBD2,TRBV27,CASSPRLAHEQFF
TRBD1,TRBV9,CASSTGQGAGTDTQYF
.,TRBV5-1,CASSSARLGEKLFF
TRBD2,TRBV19,CASSMELGLAGGLFF
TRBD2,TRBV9,CASSVLPGTRPNEQFF
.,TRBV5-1,CASSLKQGGHNEQFF
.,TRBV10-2,CASSGSYEQYF
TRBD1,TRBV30,CAWSFQGAGTEAFF
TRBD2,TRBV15,CATSRARGMGLASSYNEQFF
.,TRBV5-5,CASSLDLRTPSTNEKLFF
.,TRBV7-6,CASSPKGTHPYEQYF
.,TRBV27,CASSPTQGYQPQHF
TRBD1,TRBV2,CASRGWGQGASDTQYF
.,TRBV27,CASSLTGPSYGYTF
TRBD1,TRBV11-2,CASSSDYRGNYEQYF
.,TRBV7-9,CASSQISQGVPSDTQYF
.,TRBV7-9,CASSLSVGNEQFF
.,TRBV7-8,CASSQGVATNEKLFF
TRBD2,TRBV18,CASSPLDLAGGPGEQFF
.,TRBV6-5,CASSYDTGTEAFF
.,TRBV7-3,CASSLNSGNTEAFF
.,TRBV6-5,CASSYGAGILNYGYTF
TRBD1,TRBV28,CASSRSRDRGVMAQHF
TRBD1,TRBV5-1,CASSPAGTGYGYTF
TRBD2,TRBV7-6,CASSLEASGARNEQFF
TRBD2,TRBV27,CASSPGTSFGEQYF
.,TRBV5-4,CASSFGVQNTQYF
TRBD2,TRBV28,CASTSRGAGELFF
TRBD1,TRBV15,CATSRDPDRGIDQPQHF
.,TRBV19,CASSIVASWNEQFF
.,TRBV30,CAWGIAVGYEQYF
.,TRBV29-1,CSVEGGTEYEQYF